The T cell receptor (beta chain) under discussion was sequenced for a study of blood T cell repertoires in COVID-19. About the research overall: Sample material is recorded as cDNA or gDNA derived from T cells, B-cell-depleted T cells, or PBMCs.

Profiled with immunoSEQ multiplex PCR; TCRdb holds only in-frame clones, not every one. In the table there are about 82,000 clones, roughly 78% of which are singletons. Sequencing was performed on peripheral blood. The receptor was derived from a man in his fifties with active or convalescent COVID-19.

CDR3 in DNA: TGTGCCAGCAGCTTAGGAGGGGGTGGATACTCCTACGAGCAGTACTTC. Its translation: CASSLGGGGYSYEQYF. The rearrangement uses TRBV7-9 and TRBJ2-7, with D possibly matching TRBD1 (6 bases). Germline assignment: CDR1 SEHNR and CDR2 FQNEAQ (reference sequence). This CDR3 spans 16 amino acids. V lost 1 base and J 0 bases, leaving 13 bases between the germline ends. The variable domain in full, with the rest retrieved from reference TRBV7-9 and TRBJ2-7, is DTGVSQNPRHKITKRGQNVTFRCDPISEHNRLYWYRQTLGQGPEFLTYFQNEAQLEKSRLLSDRFSAERPKGSFSTLEIQRTEQGDSAMYLCASSLGGGGYSYEQYFGPGTRLTVT.